These T cell receptor beta chains were read from a single sample in a study of blood T cell repertoires in COVID-19. Using immunoSEQ multiplex PCR, the repertoire was profiled, and TCRdb retains in-frame clones only, with some absent. The data hold roughly 250,000 clones, with 70% to 90% observed a single time. The sample taken for sequencing was peripheral blood. All receptors come from a woman aged 40 to 50 who had recovered from COVID-19. CDR3s include the opening cysteine and the closing phenylalanine or tryptophan. The D gene is left open where the match is weak. Not all rows give a size; the values are once, few, many and, for expanded clones, a class.

>TRBJ2-5|TRBV15|NA|NA
CATSRGTVQETQYF
TGTGCCACCAGCAGAGGCACAGTCCAAGAGACCCAGTACTTC
>TRBJ1-5|TRBV24-1|NA|TRBD1
CATSGGQGARSNQPQHF
TGTGCCACCAGTGGGGGACAGGGGGCTCGTAGCAATCAGCCCCAGCATTTT
>TRBJ2-1|TRBV25-1|many|NA
CASAQDSSYNEQFF
TGTGCCAGCGCCCAGGACTCGTCCTACAATGAGCAGTTCTTC
>TRBJ2-1|TRBV9|NA|TRBD2
CASSVRPALAREGYNEQFF
TGTGCCAGCAGCGTTAGGCCCGCTCTAGCGCGGGAGGGCTACAATGAGCAGTTCTTC
>TRBJ2-1|TRBV9|NA|NA
CASSDLDYSAYNEQFF
TGTGCCAGCAGCGACTTGGACTACTCGGCCTACAATGAGCAGTTCTTC
>TRBJ2-5|TRBV7-9|NA|TRBD2
CASSSGTSGIRGRETQYF
TGTGCCAGCAGCTCCGGGACTAGCGGCATAAGGGGGAGAGAGACCCAGTACTTC
>TRBJ1-2|TRBV6-5|NA|NA
CASSLSTGFGWGYTF
TGTGCCAGCAGTCTTTCCACAGGATTCGGGTGGGGCTACACCTTC
>TRBJ1-2|TRBV11-2|NA|NA
CASSLDRGNYGYTF
TGTGCCAGCAGCTTAGACAGGGGTAACTATGGCTACACCTTC
>TRBJ2-2|TRBV27|NA|TRBD1
CASSRDRGTGELFF
TGTGCCAGCAGCCGGGACAGGGGTACCGGGGAGCTGTTTTTT
>TRBJ1-2|TRBV19|NA|NA
CASSIGQNTANYGYTF
TGTGCCAGTAGTATAGGACAAAATACAGCTAACTATGGCTACACCTTC
>TRBJ2-1|TRBV7-2|NA|TRBD1
CASSPTGGWLEQFF
TGTGCCAGCAGCCCGACAGGGGGGTGGCTCGAGCAGTTCTTC
>TRBJ1-2|TRBV6-5|NA|NA
CASSSQGGYTF
TGTGCCAGCAGTAGTCAGGGAGGCTACACCTTC
>TRBJ1-2|TRBV5-8|NA|TRBD1
CASSWTGAYGYTF
TGTGCCAGCAGCTGGACAGGCGCCTATGGCTACACCTTC
>TRBJ1-5|TRBV29-1|once|NA
CSVLDSLNQPQHF
TGCAGCGTTCTGGACAGTCTAAATCAGCCCCAGCATTTT
>TRBJ2-1|TRBV7-2|NA|TRBD2
CASRHTSALYNEQFF
TGTGCCAGCAGGCACACTAGCGCTCTTTACAATGAGCAGTTCTTC
>TRBJ1-2|TRBV28|NA|NA
CASRERGAPAYGYTF
TGTGCCAGCAGGGAGCGGGGGGCGCCCGCCTATGGCTACACCTTC
>TRBJ2-7|TRBV18|NA|TRBD1
CASSPIRTGESEQYF
TGTGCCAGCTCACCGATTCGGACAGGGGAAAGCGAGCAGTACTTC
>TRBJ1-2|TRBV11-3|NA|TRBD1
CASSSRTGIFYGYTF
TGTGCCAGCAGCTCTCGGACAGGGATTTTCTATGGCTACACCTTC
>TRBJ1-1|TRBV4-3|NA|TRBD1
CASSQGSTGGETEAFF
TGCGCCAGCAGCCAAGGGTCAACAGGGGGCGAGACTGAAGCTTTCTTT
>TRBJ2-4|TRBV2|once|TRBD2
CASSDLAGGYIQYF
TGTGCCAGCAGTGATCTAGCGGGAGGGTACATTCAGTACTTC
>TRBJ1-6|TRBV5-1|NA|NA
CASSLGSSYNSPLHF
TGCGCCAGCAGCTTGGGCAGCTCCTATAATTCACCCCTCCACTTT
>TRBJ2-7|TRBV27|NA|NA
CASSRGPSSYEQYF
TGTGCCAGCTCCAGGGGTCCGAGCTCCTACGAGCAGTACTTC